The 21 T cell receptor beta chains listed next were all sequenced from one sample in a study of response to subunit inactivated influenza vaccine. Via MiXCR, TCRdb re-called the RT-PCR reads, giving one row per CDR3 protein. Seen here are roughly 650,000 distinct CDR3 sequences, about 15% observed once, and the top ten hold approximately 7.6%. Sequences were derived from PBMCs from blood, sampled 14 days before vaccination. The origin of the receptors is a man aged 45-65 years who received an inactivated influenza vaccine.

The chain combines TRBV3-1 with TRBJ2-3, with 9 bases that match TRBD2. The germline V gene encodes CDR1 LGHDT and CDR2 YNNKEL (reference sequence). The CDR3 consists of 15 residues. V lost 1 base to trimming and J lost 7 bases; unmatched junction nucleotides: 6. The DNA for the CDR3 is TGTGCCAGCAGCCAAGGTGTGGCGGGGGGGTATACGCAGTATTTT. Its translation: CASSQGVAGGYTQYF.

The table lists this clonotype with a few counts. This chain uses TRBV12-3 or TRBV12-4 with TRBJ2-7; no clear D gene. Trimming took 6 bases from V and 2 from J, leaving 17 bases between them. CDR3 length equals 15 residues. In DNA, the CDR3 is TGTGCCAGCAGCCCCTTATTAGGACGCACCTACGAGCAGTACTTC. Translated: CASSPLLGRTYEQYF.

This clonotype was seen more than once but under ten times. The chain combines TRBV5-6 with TRBJ2-3; 10 positions agree with TRBD1. The CDR3 length is 19 residues. Per the germline V gene, CDR1 is SGHDT and CDR2 is YYEEEE. The trim removed 4 bases at V and 6 bases at J, leaving 20 bases unmatched. For the CDR3, the DNA is TGTGCCAGCAGCAACCGGGACAGGGGCTTTACCAATTCCAGGGATACGCAGTATTTT. This sequence encodes CASSNRDRGFTNSRDTQYF. Based on the CDR3 plus reference TRBV5-6 and TRBJ2-3, the full variable domain is DAGVTQSPTHLIKTRGQQVTLRCSPKSGHDTVSWYQQALGQGPQFIFQYYEEEERQRGNFPDRFSGHQFPNYSSELNVNALLLGDSALYLCASSNRDRGFTNSRDTQYFGPGTRLTVL.

The chain combines TRBV6-1 with TRBJ2-2; D not certain. Germline V lookup: CDR1 MNHNS, CDR2 SASEGT. V lost 2 bases and J lost 5, with 6 bases in between. This CDR3 has 13 amino acids. Here the CDR3 reads CASSERKTGELFF. The CDR3 nucleotides read TGTGCCAGCAGTGAACGTAAAACCGGGGAGCTGTTTTTT.

The chain has TRBV20-1 and TRBJ2-1; TRBD2 aligns across 11 bases. The CDR3 has 14 residues. Unmatched junction bases numbered 7, after V lost 5 bases and J lost 7 bases. Germline CDR1 and CDR2: DFQATT and SNEGSKA (reference sequence). The CDR3 DNA reads TGCAGTGCTGAGGGACTAGCGGAATTAAATGAGCAGTTCTTC. It specifies CSAEGLAELNEQFF.

In this sample, this clonotype turned up a few times. This rearrangement joins TRBV29-1 to TRBJ2-3, with 8 bases fitting TRBD2. Trimming took 5 bases from V and 5 from J; bases not matched to a gene: 12. CDR1 and CDR2 from the germline V gene are SQVTM and ANQGSEA. The CDR3 totals 15 residues. CDR3 sequence (DNA): TGCAGCGTTCTTAAGTTAGCGGGGAGGGGAGATACGCAGTATTTT. Translating it yields CSVLKLAGRGDTQYF.

CDR3 DNA sequence: TGTGCCAGCAGTGAATTTCAGGGAGTCGGGACTGAAGCTTTCTTT. Translated, it gives CASSEFQGVGTEAFF. V gene TRBV25-1 combines with J gene TRBJ1-1; D may be TRBD1 (5 bases). Trimming cost V 1 base and J 5 bases, with 14 bases left between them. Germline V gives CDR1 MGHDK, CDR2 SYGVNS. The CDR3 consists of 15 residues.

The chain employs TRBV6-5 and TRBJ2-3, with 7 positions matching TRBD1. This CDR3 is built from 15 residues. The junction had 9 bases not matched to a gene; V was cut back by 3 bases and J by 6 bases. Germline assignment: CDR1 MNHEY and CDR2 SVGAGI. For the CDR3, the DNA is TGTGCCAGCAGTTATTATGACAGGGCATATGATACGCAGTATTTT. This sequence encodes CASSYYDRAYDTQYF.

The V and J genes are TRBV20-1 and TRBJ2-5; 11 bases match TRBD2. This CDR3 contains 14 residues. The trim removed 5 bases at V and 4 bases at J, leaving 6 bases unmatched. Germline V gene sequence: CDR1 DFQATT, CDR2 SNEGSKA (reference sequence). The CDR3 reads CSALSGRGLETQYF. The CDR3 DNA follows: TGCAGTGCTCTTAGCGGGAGGGGTCTAGAGACCCAGTACTTC.

In this sample, this clonotype turned up a few times. The rearrangement joins TRBV6-2 or TRBV6-3 to TRBJ2-7, with D perhaps matching TRBD2 (5 bases). From germline, CDR1 is MNHEY and CDR2 SVGEGT. Trimming stripped 3 bases from V and 6 bases from J, with 18 bases between. This CDR3 contains 15 residues. In nucleotides, the CDR3 is TGTGCCAGCAGTTATCCGGCGGGTTCCCCTCCCGAGCAGTACTTC. This codes for CASSYPAGSPPEQYF.

This chain links TRBV4-1 with TRBJ2-3; no clear D. CDR3 length: 13 amino acids. Per germline, CDR1 MGHRA and CDR2 YSYEKL. Trimming cost V 0 bases and J 4 bases, with 5 bases left between them. CDR3 protein: CASSQEPADTQYF. The DNA for the CDR3 is TGCGCCAGCAGCCAAGAGCCAGCAGATACGCAGTATTTT.

The chain recombines TRBV2 with TRBJ2-5, with 11 bases that match TRBD1. V gave up 3 bases and J gave up 5 bases; unmatched junction bases: 11. Germline V gives CDR1 SNHLY, CDR2 FYNNEI. The CDR3 extends over 17 amino acids. CDR3 sequence: CASSEGRTGGRRETQYF. DNA for the CDR3: TGTGCCAGCAGTGAGGGCCGGACAGGGGGCAGGAGGGAGACCCAGTACTTC.

The chain employs TRBV7-9 and TRBJ2-5; 7 bases are shared with TRBD2. Germline-derived CDR1 and CDR2 are SEHNR and FQNEAQ (reference sequence). J lost 5 bases, V lost 11 bases, and 5 bases had no gene match. The CDR3 extends over 11 amino acids. CDR3 DNA: TGTGCCGTACTAGCGCTGGAGACCCAGTACTTC. Amino acid sequence: CAVLALETQYF.

The J gene is TRBJ2-1, the V gene TRBV5-1; D perhaps matches TRBD1 (6 bases). This CDR3 has 14 residues. V was pared by 4 bases and J by 3 bases, with 11 bases between. Germline CDR1 SGHRS, CDR2 YFSETQ. The CDR3 here is CASSTPDSYNEQFF. As DNA, the CDR3 is TGCGCCAGCAGCACTCCGGACAGCTACAATGAGCAGTTCTTC.

CDR3 nucleotide sequence: TGTGCCAGCAGCAGACGTAGGGGGGAATTGGTTACGCAGTATTTT. Translating it yields CASSRRRGELVTQYF. The V gene is TRBV7-2, the J gene TRBJ2-3; either TRBD1 or TRBD2 may supply D (6 bases each). This CDR3 comprises 15 residues. The germline gives CDR1 SGHTA, CDR2 FQGNSA. Trimming left V 5 bases short and J 8 bases short, with 20 bases between. Variable domain in full (rest from reference TRBV7-2 and TRBJ2-3): GAGVSQSPSNKVTEKGKDVELRCDPISGHTALYWYRQSLGQGLEFLIYFQGNSAPDKSGLPSDRFSAERTGGSVSTLTIQRTQQEDSAVYLCASSRRRGELVTQYFGPGTRLTVL.

This clonotype appeared a few times. The gene calls are TRBV4-1 and TRBJ2-1, with 7 bases lining up with TRBD2. V was clipped by 1 base and J by 7 bases; unmatched bases: 7. The V gene's germline CDR1 is MGHRA and CDR2 YSYEKL. The CDR3 is made up of 15 amino acids. As DNA, the CDR3 is TGCGCCAGCAGCCAAGTTGCGGGGGTCCGAAATGAGCAGTTCTTC. It specifies CASSQVAGVRNEQFF.

This clonotype was seen a few times. The V and J genes are TRBV5-1 and TRBJ2-1, with D maybe TRBD1 (6 bases). Trimming stripped 0 bases from V and 0 bases from J, with 10 bases between. This CDR3 is built from 16 residues. CDR1 is SGHRS and CDR2 is YFSETQ in the germline V gene. CDR3 in amino acids: CASSLGTDFSYNEQFF. CDR3 DNA sequence: TGCGCCAGCAGCTTGGGGACAGATTTCTCCTACAATGAGCAGTTCTTC.

The V and J genes are TRBV11-2 and TRBJ2-7; TRBD2 matches at 11 bases. This CDR3 is 15 amino acids long. Trimming took 3 bases from V and 6 from J; bases not matched to a gene: 7. In germline, CDR1 is SGHAT, CDR2 FQNNGV. The DNA for the CDR3 is TGTGCCAGCAGCTTGTTAGCGGGGGGGCGGGTCGAGCAGTACTTC. Protein product: CASSLLAGGRVEQYF.

This clonotype has just a few counts. The CDR3 loop reads CASSRYPSGSTEAFF. The CDR3 nucleotides read TGTGCCAGCAGCCGCTATCCTTCAGGGTCCACTGAAGCTTTCTTT. The rearrangement joins TRBV6-2 or TRBV6-3 to TRBJ1-1; perhaps TRBD1 as D (5 bases). Trimming stripped 6 bases from V and 4 bases from J, with 18 bases between. Looked up from germline, CDR1 is MNHEY and CDR2 is SVGEGT. This CDR3 spans 15 amino acids.

This clonotype was observed a few times. This chain joins TRBV29-1 and TRBJ2-6, with a weak D call TRBD1 (6 bases). The CDR3 sequence is 15 residues long. Trimming took off 4 bases at V and 0 bases at J, with 10 bases between the two ends. CDR1 and CDR2 (germline): SQVTM, ANQGSEA. CDR3 bases: TGCAGCGTTGTGGACAGACTCTCTGGGGCCAACGTCCTGACTTTC. Translated: CSVVDRLSGANVLTF.

The chain links TRBV28 to TRBJ2-1; 9 bases fit TRBD1. There are 17 residues in the CDR3. The germline V gene has CDR1 MDHEN and CDR2 SYDVKM. V trimming: 2 bases; J trimming: 4 bases; junction bases outside the gene matches: 9. CDR3: CASSLTAGDRAYNEQFF. Written as DNA, the CDR3 is TGTGCCAGCAGTTTAACCGCCGGGGACAGGGCGTACAATGAGCAGTTCTTC.